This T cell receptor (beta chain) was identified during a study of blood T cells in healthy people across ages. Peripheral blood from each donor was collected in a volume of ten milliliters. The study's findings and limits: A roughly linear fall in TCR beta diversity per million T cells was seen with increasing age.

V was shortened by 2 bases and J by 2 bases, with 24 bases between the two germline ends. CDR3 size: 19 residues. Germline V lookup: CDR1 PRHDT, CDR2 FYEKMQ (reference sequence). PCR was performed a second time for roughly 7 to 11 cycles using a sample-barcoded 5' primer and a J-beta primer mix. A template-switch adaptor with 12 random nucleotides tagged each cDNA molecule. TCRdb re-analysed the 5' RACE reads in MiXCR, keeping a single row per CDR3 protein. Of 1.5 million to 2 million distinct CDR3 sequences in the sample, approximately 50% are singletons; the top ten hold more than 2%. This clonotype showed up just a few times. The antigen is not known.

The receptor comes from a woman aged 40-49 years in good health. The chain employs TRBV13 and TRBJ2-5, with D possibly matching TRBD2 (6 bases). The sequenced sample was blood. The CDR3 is CASSLMGTGSGAAQETQYF. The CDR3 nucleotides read TGTGCCAGCAGCTTAATGGGTACCGGGAGCGGAGCGGCGCAAGAGACCCAGTACTTC.